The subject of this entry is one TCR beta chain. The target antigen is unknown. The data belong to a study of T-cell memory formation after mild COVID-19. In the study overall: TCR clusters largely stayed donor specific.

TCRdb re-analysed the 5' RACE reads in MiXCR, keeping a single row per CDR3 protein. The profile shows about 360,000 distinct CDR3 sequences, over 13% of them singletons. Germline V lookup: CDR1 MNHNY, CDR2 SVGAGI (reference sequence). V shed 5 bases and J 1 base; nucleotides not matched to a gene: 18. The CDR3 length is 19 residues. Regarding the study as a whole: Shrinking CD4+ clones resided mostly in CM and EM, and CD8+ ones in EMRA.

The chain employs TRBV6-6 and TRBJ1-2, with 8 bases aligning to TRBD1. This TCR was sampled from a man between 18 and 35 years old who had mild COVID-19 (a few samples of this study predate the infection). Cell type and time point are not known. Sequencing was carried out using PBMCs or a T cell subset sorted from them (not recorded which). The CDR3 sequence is CASSVDPLTRQGFNYGYTF. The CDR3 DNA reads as TGTGCCAGCAGTGTCGACCCACTGACACGACAGGGGTTTAACTATGGCTACACCTTC.